This is a list of T cell receptor beta chains from one sample in a study of T cell responses to AZD1222 COVID-19 vaccine. Sequencing was performed with immunoSEQ multiplex PCR; in TCRdb, only in-frame clones are kept and a portion is missing. The data show about 170,000 clones, approximately 93% seen once. Sequenced material: peripheral blood, taken on day 0 of AZD1222 vaccination. The receptors were sampled from an adult in good health. Each CDR3 is given with its conserved first and last residue.

CDR3 protein: CASSLLGYEQYF
V gene: TRBV7-9
J gene: TRBJ2-7
CDR3 length: 12

CDR3 protein: CASSDSRGNQPQHF
V gene: TRBV25-1
J gene: TRBJ1-5
CDR3 length: 14

CDR3 protein: CASLKGQGSNQPQHF
V gene: TRBV6-5
J gene: TRBJ1-5
CDR3 length: 15

CDR3 protein: CASSPQGRGGTEAFF
V gene: TRBV18
J gene: TRBJ1-1
CDR3 length: 15

CDR3 protein: CASSGTPGLSSYNEQFF
V gene: TRBV7-9
J gene: TRBJ2-1
CDR3 length: 17

CDR3 protein: CAWSVGGLSYEQYF
V gene: TRBV30
J gene: TRBJ2-7
CDR3 length: 14

CDR3 protein: CASSGGFSYGYTF
V gene: TRBV25-1
J gene: TRBJ1-2
CDR3 length: 13

CDR3 protein: CASRVSGTAGRYTF
V gene: TRBV7-2
J gene: TRBJ1-2
CDR3 length: 14

CDR3 protein: CASTAVSSYEQYF
V gene: TRBV6-6
J gene: TRBJ2-7
CDR3 length: 13

CDR3 protein: CASSPFRGPNYGYTF
V gene: TRBV6-5
J gene: TRBJ1-2
CDR3 length: 15

CDR3 protein: CASSSVIRSASGYTF
V gene: TRBV7-8
J gene: TRBJ1-2
CDR3 length: 15

CDR3 protein: CASSLVGGVGPLNTEAFF
V gene: TRBV11-2
J gene: TRBJ1-1
CDR3 length: 18

CDR3 protein: CASSFTAVEAPLHF
V gene: TRBV7-9
J gene: TRBJ1-6
CDR3 length: 14

CDR3 protein: CSVDPGTGEGYSGANVLTF
V gene: TRBV29-1
J gene: TRBJ2-6
CDR3 length: 19

CDR3 protein: CASSPLPGNYNEQFF
V gene: TRBV18
J gene: TRBJ2-1
CDR3 length: 15

CDR3 protein: CASSETGGASTEAFF
V gene: TRBV10-2
J gene: TRBJ1-1
CDR3 length: 15

CDR3 protein: CASSPRTGHNTEAFF
V gene: TRBV25-1
J gene: TRBJ1-1
CDR3 length: 15

CDR3 protein: CASSSLAGVYEQYF
V gene: TRBV5-1
J gene: TRBJ2-7
CDR3 length: 14

CDR3 protein: CASSLGQAGNQPQHF
V gene: TRBV7-6
J gene: TRBJ1-5
CDR3 length: 15

CDR3 protein: CASSIIDRGRLGYTF
V gene: TRBV19
J gene: TRBJ1-2
CDR3 length: 15

CDR3 protein: CASSWEGVGVEKLFF
V gene: TRBV6-5
J gene: TRBJ1-4
CDR3 length: 15

CDR3 protein: CASSELSRGDGANVLTF
V gene: TRBV25-1
J gene: TRBJ2-6
CDR3 length: 17

CDR3 protein: CASSLTGRLEAFF
V gene: TRBV6-2/TRBV6-3
J gene: TRBJ1-1
CDR3 length: 13

CDR3 protein: CASSWQGTMNTEAFF
V gene: TRBV19
J gene: TRBJ1-1
CDR3 length: 15

CDR3 protein: CASSSPGQGETQYF
V gene: TRBV3-1/TRBV3-2
J gene: TRBJ2-5
CDR3 length: 14

CDR3 protein: CASSHAVETQYF
V gene: TRBV3-1/TRBV3-2
J gene: TRBJ2-5
CDR3 length: 12

CDR3 protein: CASRRTSGWDTQYF
V gene: TRBV5-1
J gene: TRBJ2-3
CDR3 length: 14

CDR3 protein: CASSLDRGPSSYEQYF
V gene: TRBV11-2
J gene: TRBJ2-7
CDR3 length: 16

CDR3 protein: CASSLSPQDEQYF
V gene: TRBV12-3/TRBV12-4
J gene: TRBJ2-7
CDR3 length: 13

CDR3 protein: CASSYSLGQDTGELFF
V gene: TRBV6-5
J gene: TRBJ2-2
CDR3 length: 16

CDR3 protein: CASRDRTGDYEKLFF
V gene: TRBV27
J gene: TRBJ1-4
CDR3 length: 15

CDR3 protein: CSASGGRGGSYEQYF
V gene: TRBV20-1
J gene: TRBJ2-7
CDR3 length: 15

CDR3 protein: CASSADITGNTEAFF
V gene: TRBV5-4
J gene: TRBJ1-1
CDR3 length: 15

CDR3 protein: CASTSHGQGYNEQFF
V gene: TRBV7-8
J gene: TRBJ2-1
CDR3 length: 15

CDR3 protein: CASSPTRLAGGQETQYF
V gene: TRBV7-9
J gene: TRBJ2-5
CDR3 length: 17

CDR3 protein: CASSVGRGGGNTIYF
V gene: TRBV10-2
J gene: TRBJ1-3
CDR3 length: 15

CDR3 protein: CASSEVGRYYGYTF
V gene: TRBV2
J gene: TRBJ1-2
CDR3 length: 14

CDR3 protein: CASSLADFSYNEQFF
V gene: TRBV5-8
J gene: TRBJ2-1
CDR3 length: 15

CDR3 protein: CASSESHIANTGELFF
V gene: TRBV10-2
J gene: TRBJ2-2
CDR3 length: 16

CDR3 protein: CASRRQGNTEAFF
V gene: TRBV19
J gene: TRBJ1-1
CDR3 length: 13

CDR3 protein: CAISGTENTEAFF
V gene: TRBV10-3
J gene: TRBJ1-1
CDR3 length: 13

CDR3 protein: CASSGGQGRNYGYTF
V gene: TRBV9
J gene: TRBJ1-2
CDR3 length: 15

CDR3 protein: CASSSRTGPPFTNEKLFF
V gene: TRBV11-2
J gene: TRBJ1-4
CDR3 length: 18

CDR3 protein: CASSAVSGSSSDTQYF
V gene: TRBV4-2
J gene: TRBJ2-3
CDR3 length: 16

CDR3 protein: CASSLLGAGRKNEQFF
V gene: TRBV14
J gene: TRBJ2-1
CDR3 length: 16

CDR3 protein: CASSLVFRGGNTEAFF
V gene: TRBV7-6
J gene: TRBJ1-1
CDR3 length: 16

CDR3 protein: CASSSDMNRGTEAFF
V gene: TRBV13
J gene: TRBJ1-1
CDR3 length: 15

CDR3 protein: CASSTRQGADYGYTF
V gene: TRBV19
J gene: TRBJ1-2
CDR3 length: 15

CDR3 protein: CASSLLRVPNTEAFF
V gene: TRBV5-5
J gene: TRBJ1-1
CDR3 length: 15

CDR3 protein: CASSQQGTGLLNSPLHF
V gene: TRBV14
J gene: TRBJ1-6
CDR3 length: 17

CDR3 protein: CASSRRLLNTEAFF
V gene: TRBV5-5
J gene: TRBJ1-1
CDR3 length: 14

CDR3 protein: CASSFPGGGTEAFF
V gene: TRBV7-9
J gene: TRBJ1-1
CDR3 length: 14